These 30 T cell receptor beta chains came from one sample sequenced in a study of graft-versus-host responses after intestinal transplantation. Produced via immunoSEQ multiplex PCR; TCRdb's table is partial and in-frame only. The sample lists approximately 82,000 clones; 91% were seen once. These receptors' antigens are unknown. Sequenced here: unstimulated CD4+ T cells sorted from spleen or lymph node cells, sampled before intestinal transplant. Receptors originate from a human donor who received an intestinal transplant.

The CDR3 region has the DNA TGTGCCAGCAGCTTAGTTGGGAGTCCCTATGGCTACACCTTC. Translating gives CASSLVGSPYGYTF. The chain employs TRBV11-2 and TRBJ1-2; unclear D gene. The CDR3 is 14 residues long. Germline loops: CDR1 SGHAT, CDR2 FQNNGV. Deletions cut 1 base from V and 4 bases from J, with 10 bases between.

This clone has more than one count but fewer than ten. The gene calls are TRBV10-3 and TRBJ1-4, with 9 bases fitting TRBD1. The CDR3 has 15 residues. V shed 4 bases and J 7 bases; nucleotides not matched to a gene: 7. Germline V gene sequence: CDR1 ENHRY, CDR2 SYGVKD. CDR3 nucleotides: TGTGCCATCAGTGCCCGCACAGGGGGCGTTGAAAAACTGTTTTTT. Residues: CAISARTGGVEKLFF.

V gene TRBV30 combines with J gene TRBJ2-7, with D possibly matching TRBD1 (5 bases). The germline CDR1 and CDR2 sequences are GTSNPN and SVGIG (reference sequence). Trimming removed 2 bases at V and 5 bases at J, with 10 bases between. This CDR3 has 12 residues. CDR3 loop: CAWSFGRDEQYF. The CDR3 DNA follows: TGTGCCTGGAGTTTTGGCAGGGACGAGCAGTACTTC.

The chain carries TRBV30 and TRBJ1-1, with 9 positions matching TRBD1. The CDR3 is 13 residues long. V gave up 0 bases and J gave up 5 bases; unmatched junction bases: 1. Germline CDR1 GTSNPN, CDR2 SVGIG (reference sequence). Here the CDR3 reads CAWSVGTGTEAFF. The DNA of the CDR3 is TGTGCCTGGAGTGTCGGGACAGGGACTGAAGCTTTCTTT.

A remark on this clone: Its ends do not fully match the called genes, so a read error is possible. The chain is built from TRBV7-7 and TRBJ2-1, with 13 bases lining up with TRBD2. Germline lookup yields CDR1 SSHAT and CDR2 FNYEAQ (reference sequence). This CDR3 comprises 15 residues. The DNA for the CDR3 is TGTACCAGCAGCCCGGGACTAGCGGGGTACAATGAGCAGTTCTTC. Translated: CTSSPGLAGYNEQFF. Full variable domain (missing parts from reference TRBV7-7 and TRBJ2-1): GAGVSQSPRYKVTKRGQDVTLRCDPISSHATLYWYQQALGQGPEFLTYFNYEAQPDKSGLPSDRFSAERPEGSISTLTIQRTEQRDSAMYRCTSSPGLAGYNEQFFGPGTRLTVL.

This clone was counted a single time. This chain connects TRBV6-5 to TRBJ1-2, with 9 bases that match TRBD1. The CDR3 length is 14 residues. The V and J ends lost 3 bases and 4 bases, in that order; junction bases with no gene match: 3. Looked up from germline, CDR1 is MNHEY and CDR2 is SVGAGI. CDR3 bases: TGTGCCAGCAGTTATACGACAGGGGGCTATGGCTACACCTTC. It translates to CASSYTTGGYGYTF.

The chain is built from TRBV7-2 and TRBJ2-1, with 12 bases aligning to TRBD2. V lost 1 base and J lost 7; bases outside the gene matches: 5. This CDR3 has 16 amino acids. The germline gives CDR1 SGHTA, CDR2 FQGNSA. CDR3 DNA: TGTGCCAGCAGCTTAGTGCCTAGCGGGGGGGGGAATGAGCAGTTCTTC. As protein: CASSLVPSGGGNEQFF.

V and J are TRBV6-6 and TRBJ2-3, with D possibly being TRBD1 (5 bases). The CDR3 is made up of 12 amino acids. The ends were cut back, 8 bases at V and 5 bases at J, with 11 bases in the middle. Germline V gene lookup returns CDR1 MNHNY and CDR2 SVGAGI (reference sequence). CDR3 DNA sequence: TGTGCCAGCTCCAGGGTCGTAGATACGCAGTATTTT. It translates to CASSRVVDTQYF.

In this sample, this clone turned up once. The CDR3 region is CASSRDRGGNTEAFF. Written as DNA, the CDR3 is TGTGCCAGCAGCAGAGACAGGGGAGGGAACACTGAAGCTTTCTTT. V and J are TRBV7-2 and TRBJ1-1; 8 bases fit TRBD1. CDR1 is SGHTA and CDR2 is FQGNSA in the germline V gene. With 5 bases clipped from V and 1 base from J, the junction kept 6 bases outside the gene matches. The CDR3 is 15 residues long.

The chain employs TRBV7-2 and TRBJ2-7; 9 bases are a match to TRBD1. The CDR3 extends over 15 amino acids. V was pared by 3 bases and J by 4 bases, with 7 bases of the junction left unmatched. Germline CDR1 is SGHTA and CDR2 is FQGNSA. The CDR3 nucleotides are TGTGCCAGCAGCTTCGGACAGGGGATTTTATACGAGCAGTACTTC. The encoded protein is CASSFGQGILYEQYF. Drawing the rest from reference TRBV7-2 and TRBJ2-7, the complete variable domain is GAGVSQSPSNKVTEKGKDVELRCDPISGHTALYWYRQSLGQGLEFLIYFQGNSAPDKSGLPSDRFSAERTGGSVSTLTIQRTQQEDSAVYLCASSFGQGILYEQYFGPGTRLTVT.

This rearrangement joins TRBV4-1 to TRBJ2-3, with D unclear. The CDR3 sequence is 15 residues long. CDR1 and CDR2 from the germline V gene are MGHRA and YSYEKL. Trimming took 1 base from V and 0 from J, leaving 8 bases between them. The CDR3 is CASSQVATSTDTQYF. CDR3 DNA: TGCGCCAGCAGCCAAGTGGCGACTAGCACAGATACGCAGTATTTT.

The chain is built from TRBV4-3 and TRBJ2-7, with 9 bases fitting TRBD1. The germline gives CDR1 LGHNA, CDR2 YSLEER. This CDR3 comprises 15 residues. V trimming: 1 base; J trimming: 0 bases; junction bases outside the gene matches: 1. This CDR3 is CASSQGQGVSYEQYF. CDR3 bases: TGCGCCAGCAGCCAAGGACAGGGGGTCTCCTACGAGCAGTACTTC.

This chain links TRBV2 with TRBJ1-2; 7 bases are a match to TRBD1. The V gene end was trimmed by 4 bases and the J gene end by 1 base; junction bases not matched to a gene: 3. The germline V gene encodes CDR1 SNHLY and CDR2 FYNNEI. This CDR3 spans 14 amino acids. In DNA form, the CDR3 reads TGTGCCAGCAGTGGTCGGGACAGTAACTATGGCTACACCTTC. Its translation: CASSGRDSNYGYTF.

The V gene is TRBV27, the J gene TRBJ1-4, with TRBD1 matching 8 bases. CDR3 length equals 16 residues. Looked up from germline, CDR1 is MNHEY and CDR2 is SMNVEV (reference sequence). Germline trimming cut 5 bases from V and 6 bases from J; bases unmatched to any gene: 11. CDR3 amino acids: CASSRRQGAQDEKLFF. The DNA for the CDR3 is TGTGCCAGCAGTCGGCGGCAGGGGGCGCAGGATGAAAAACTGTTTTTT.

V and J are TRBV19 and TRBJ2-7, with D possibly TRBD2 on 5 matching bases. The CDR3 has 13 residues. From germline, CDR1 is LNHDA and CDR2 SQIVND (reference sequence). Trimming stripped 3 bases from V and 3 bases from J, with 9 bases between. CDR3: CASSISGNYEQYF. The CDR3, as DNA: TGTGCCAGTAGTATTTCGGGAAACTACGAGCAGTACTTC.

This clone is a singleton in its sample. V gene TRBV29-1 combines with J gene TRBJ2-7; 8 bases map to TRBD1. This CDR3 has 12 residues. After removal of 5 bases from V and 1 base from J, the junction contained 1 base not matched to a gene. Germline CDR1 and CDR2: SQVTM and ANQGSEA. CDR3 residues: CSVRQGSYEQYF. Written as DNA, the CDR3 is TGCAGCGTTAGACAGGGGTCCTACGAGCAGTACTTC.

The V and J genes are TRBV7-9 and TRBJ2-1, with 8 bases identical to TRBD2. The CDR3 covers 17 residues. Per the germline V gene, CDR1 is SEHNR and CDR2 is FQNEAQ (reference sequence). The V segment lost 2 bases and the J segment 0 bases; nucleotides outside the gene matches: 6. Here the CDR3 reads CASSLRRGGSSYNEQFF. For the CDR3, the DNA is TGTGCCAGCAGCTTACGCCGCGGGGGGAGCTCCTACAATGAGCAGTTCTTC.

The V call is TRBV18, the J call TRBJ2-7; possibly TRBD2 for D (7 bases). The CDR3 extends over 19 amino acids. V dropped 1 base and J dropped 7 bases, with 29 bases sitting between them. The germline CDR1 and CDR2 sequences are KGHSH and LQKENI. The CDR3 sequence: CASSPQLYGGGNREGEQYF. For the CDR3, the DNA is TGTGCCAGCTCACCACAGTTGTATGGCGGGGGCAACCGAGAAGGGGAGCAGTACTTC.

The CDR3 protein is CASSQQTTYEQYF. The CDR3 nucleotides read TGCGCCAGCAGCCAACAAACAACCTACGAGCAGTACTTC. This chain connects TRBV4-3 to TRBJ2-7; no clear D gene. Germline V gene sequence: CDR1 LGHNA, CDR2 YSLEER. V gave up 2 bases and J gave up 2 bases, with 7 bases separating them. The CDR3 contains 13 residues.

V usage is TRBV7-2 and J usage is TRBJ1-1, with TRBD1 matching 9 bases. The V segment lost 5 bases and the J segment 5 bases; nucleotides outside the gene matches: 9. Germline CDR1 and CDR2: SGHTA and FQGNSA. This CDR3 comprises 15 residues. Here the CDR3 reads CASSHRTGEGTEAFF. As DNA, the CDR3 is TGTGCCAGCAGCCACCGGACAGGGGAGGGGACTGAAGCTTTCTTT.

In the case of this clone: Within the sample, other DNA sequences also encode this same CDR3. This chain uses TRBV7-6 with TRBJ2-3, with 10 bases aligning to TRBD2. J gave up 1 base and V 5 bases, and 3 bases lay outside the gene matches. The CDR3 length is 15 residues. CDR1 SGHVS and CDR2 FNYEAQ come from the germline V gene. The CDR3 reads CASSLGTSGTDTQYF. The CDR3 DNA follows: TGTGCCAGCAGCCTGGGGACTAGCGGCACAGATACGCAGTATTTT.

V gene TRBV10-3 combines with J gene TRBJ2-3; D remains ambiguous. Germline CDR1 reads ENHRY; CDR2 reads SYGVKD. CDR3 length: 15 residues. The V and J ends lost 0 bases and 1 base respectively, with 8 bases between them. The CDR3 loop reads CAISESVVGTDTQYF. CDR3 nucleotide sequence: TGTGCCATCAGTGAGTCGGTAGTAGGCACAGATACGCAGTATTTT.

V usage is TRBV5-6 and J usage is TRBJ1-2, with D perhaps TRBD1 (6 bases). This CDR3 comprises 15 residues. Trimming removed 0 bases at V and 5 bases at J, with 14 bases between. CDR1 and CDR2 from the germline V gene are SGHDT and YYEEEE. CDR3 sequence reads: CASSLDRDKGYGYTF. CDR3 nucleotides: TGTGCCAGCAGCTTGGACCGGGACAAGGGATATGGCTACACCTTC.

This clone was seen a single time. This chain uses TRBV19 with TRBJ1-5; no clear D gene. Germline lookup yields CDR1 LNHDA and CDR2 SQIVND (reference sequence). V lost 3 bases and J lost 2, with 5 bases in between. CDR3 length: 13 amino acids. The CDR3 protein is CASSISGNQPQHF. The CDR3 coding sequence is TGTGCCAGTAGTATTTCAGGCAATCAGCCCCAGCATTTT.

V is TRBV9 and J is TRBJ2-2; tentative D call: TRBD2 (5 bases). With 0 bases removed from V and 0 bases from J, the gap between germline ends came to 6 bases. CDR1 is SGDLS, CDR2 YYNGEE, per germline. The CDR3 length is 15 residues. CDR3 amino acids: CASSVAGTNTGELFF. CDR3 sequence (DNA): TGTGCCAGCAGCGTAGCCGGGACGAACACCGGGGAGCTGTTTTTT.

The genes are TRBV6-1 and TRBJ1-2, with 7 bases matching TRBD1. Germline CDR1 is MNHNS and CDR2 is SASEGT. The trim removed 3 bases at V and 7 bases at J, leaving 11 bases unmatched. The CDR3 extends over 15 amino acids. The CDR3 DNA reads as TGTGCCAGCAGTGACCCGGGACAGTTGACGAGTGGCTACACCTTC. Its protein product is CASSDPGQLTSGYTF.

The chain links TRBV9 to TRBJ2-5; TRBD1 is a possible D gene (6 bases). Trimming left V 4 bases short and J 4 bases short, with 14 bases between. Germline CDR1 is SGDLS and CDR2 is YYNGEE. The CDR3 has 14 residues. For the CDR3, the DNA is TGTGCCAGCAGCCCGGTAGACAGGTCAGAGACCCAGTACTTC. This sequence encodes CASSPVDRSETQYF.

The genes are TRBV4-3 and TRBJ1-3, with 8 bases fitting TRBD1. The V gene's germline CDR1 is LGHNA and CDR2 YSLEER. With 1 base clipped from V and 0 bases from J, the junction kept 5 bases outside the gene matches. The CDR3 is 17 amino acids. The CDR3 is CASSQAYDRGSGNTIYF. The CDR3 region has the DNA TGCGCCAGCAGCCAAGCATACGACAGGGGCTCTGGAAACACCATATATTTT.

This chain connects TRBV9 to TRBJ1-1; 8 bases line up with TRBD1. With 0 bases clipped from V and 0 bases from J, the junction kept 7 bases outside the gene matches. The CDR3 extends over 17 amino acids. Germline CDR1 and CDR2: SGDLS and YYNGEE. The CDR3, as DNA: TGTGCCAGCAGCGTAGGACAGGGGTGGAGGTTGAACACTGAAGCTTTCTTT. Translated: CASSVGQGWRLNTEAFF.

This clone was counted a single time. The J gene is TRBJ1-1, the V gene TRBV30; D possibly corresponds to TRBD1 (5 bases). The CDR3 length is 14 residues. V lost 8 bases to trimming and J lost 1 base, with 17 bases between them. Germline CDR1 and CDR2: GTSNPN and SVGIG (reference sequence). CDR3 in DNA: TGTGCCGGGACCGTTAGACTGGGGAACACTGAAGCTTTCTTT. Its protein product is CAGTVRLGNTEAFF. Drawing the rest from reference TRBV30 and TRBJ1-1, the complete variable domain is SQTIHQWPATLVQPVGSPLSLECTVEGTSNPNLYWYRQAAGRGLQLLFYSVGIGQISSEVPQNLSASRPQDRQFILSSKKLLLSDSGFYLCAGTVRLGNTEAFFGQGTRLTVV.